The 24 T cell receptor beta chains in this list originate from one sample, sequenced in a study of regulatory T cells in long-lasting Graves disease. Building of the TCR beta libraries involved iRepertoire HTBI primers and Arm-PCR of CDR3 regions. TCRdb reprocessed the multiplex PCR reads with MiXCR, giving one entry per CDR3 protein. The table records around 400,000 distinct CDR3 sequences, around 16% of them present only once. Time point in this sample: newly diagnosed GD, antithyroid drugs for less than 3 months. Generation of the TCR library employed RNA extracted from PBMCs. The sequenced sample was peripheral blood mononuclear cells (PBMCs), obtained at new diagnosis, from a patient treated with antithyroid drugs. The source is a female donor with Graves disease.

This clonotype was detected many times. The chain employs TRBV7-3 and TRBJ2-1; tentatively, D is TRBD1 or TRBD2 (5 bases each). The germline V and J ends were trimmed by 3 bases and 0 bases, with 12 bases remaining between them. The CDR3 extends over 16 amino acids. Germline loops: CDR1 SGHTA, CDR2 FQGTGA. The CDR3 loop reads CASSFPGTSSYNEQFF. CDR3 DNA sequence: TGTGCCAGCAGCTTCCCCGGGACGAGCTCCTACAATGAGCAGTTCTTC.

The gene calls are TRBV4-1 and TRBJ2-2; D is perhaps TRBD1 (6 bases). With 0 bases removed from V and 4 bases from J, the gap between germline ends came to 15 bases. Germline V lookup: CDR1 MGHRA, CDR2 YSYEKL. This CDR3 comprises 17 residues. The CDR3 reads CASSQDSQGYGTGELFF. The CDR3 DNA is TGCGCCAGCAGCCAAGATAGTCAGGGGTATGGCACCGGGGAGCTGTTTTTT.

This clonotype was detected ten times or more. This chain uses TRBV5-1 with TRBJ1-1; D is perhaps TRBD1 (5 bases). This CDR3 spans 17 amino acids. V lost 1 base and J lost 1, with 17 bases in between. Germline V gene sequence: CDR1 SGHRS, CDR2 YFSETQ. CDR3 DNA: TGCGCCAGCAGCTTGTGGGGGTCCCGACAGACGAACACTGAAGCTTTCTTT. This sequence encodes CASSLWGSRQTNTEAFF. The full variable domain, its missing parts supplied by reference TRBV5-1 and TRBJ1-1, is KAGVTQTPRYLIKTRGQQVTLSCSPISGHRSVSWYQQTPGQGLQFLFEYFSETQRNKGNFPGRFSGRQFSNSRSEMNVSTLELGDSALYLCASSLWGSRQTNTEAFFGQGTRLTVV.

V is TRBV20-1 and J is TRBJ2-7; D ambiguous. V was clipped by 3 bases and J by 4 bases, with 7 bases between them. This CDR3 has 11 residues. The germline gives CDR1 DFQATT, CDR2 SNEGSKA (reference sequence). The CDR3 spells CSARFYYEQYF. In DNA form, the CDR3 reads TGCAGTGCTAGGTTTTATTACGAGCAGTACTTC.

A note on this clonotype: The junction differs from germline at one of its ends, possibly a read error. The CDR3 loop reads CASSTRTGGYGYAF. DNA for the CDR3: TGTGCCAGCAGCACCCGGACAGGGGGCTATGGCTACGCCTTC. This rearrangement joins TRBV9 to TRBJ1-2, with 11 bases that match TRBD1. In germline, CDR1 is SGDLS, CDR2 YYNGEE. This CDR3 region has 14 residues.

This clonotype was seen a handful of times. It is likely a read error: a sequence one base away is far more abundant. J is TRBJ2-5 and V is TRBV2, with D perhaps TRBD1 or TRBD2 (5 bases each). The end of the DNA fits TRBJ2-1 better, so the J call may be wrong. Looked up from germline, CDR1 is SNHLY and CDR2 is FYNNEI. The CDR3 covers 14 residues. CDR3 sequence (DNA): TGTGCCAGCAGTGGAGAAGGGACCCACAATGAGCAGTTCTTC. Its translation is CASSGEGTHNEQFF.

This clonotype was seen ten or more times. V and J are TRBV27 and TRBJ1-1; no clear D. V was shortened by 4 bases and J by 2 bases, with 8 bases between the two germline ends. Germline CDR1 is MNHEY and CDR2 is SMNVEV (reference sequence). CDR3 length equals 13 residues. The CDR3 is CASSSLQNTEAFF. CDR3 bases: TGTGCCAGCAGTTCGCTTCAAAACACTGAAGCTTTCTTT.

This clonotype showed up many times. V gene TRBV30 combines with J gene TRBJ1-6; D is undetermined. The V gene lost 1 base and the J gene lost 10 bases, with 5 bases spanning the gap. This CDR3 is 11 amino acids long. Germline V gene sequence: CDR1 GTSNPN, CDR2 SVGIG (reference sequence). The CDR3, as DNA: TGTGCCTGGAGTGACCAGTCACCCCTCCACTTT. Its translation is CAWSDQSPLHF. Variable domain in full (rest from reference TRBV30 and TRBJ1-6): SQTIHQWPATLVQPVGSPLSLECTVEGTSNPNLYWYRQAAGRGLQLLFYSVGIGQISSEVPQNLSASRPQDRQFILSSKKLLLSDSGFYLCAWSDQSPLHFGNGTRLTVT.

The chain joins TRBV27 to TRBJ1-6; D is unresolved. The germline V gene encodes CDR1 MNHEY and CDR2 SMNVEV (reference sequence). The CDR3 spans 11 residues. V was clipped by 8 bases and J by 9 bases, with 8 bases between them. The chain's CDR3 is CASDPGSPLHF. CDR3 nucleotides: TGTGCCAGCGACCCTGGTTCACCCCTCCACTTT.

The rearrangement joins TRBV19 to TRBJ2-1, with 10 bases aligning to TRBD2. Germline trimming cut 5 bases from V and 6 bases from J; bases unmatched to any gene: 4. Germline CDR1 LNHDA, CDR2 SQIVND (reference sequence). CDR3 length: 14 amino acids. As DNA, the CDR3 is TGTGCCAGTAGTGTGCTAGCGGGAGTCAATGAGCAGTTCTTC. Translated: CASSVLAGVNEQFF. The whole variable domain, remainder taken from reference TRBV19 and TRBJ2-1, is DGGITQSPKYLFRKEGQNVTLSCEQNLNHDAMYWYRQDPGQGLRLIYYSQIVNDFQKGDIAEGYSVSREKKESFPLTVTSAQKNPTAFYLCASSVLAGVNEQFFGPGTRLTVL.

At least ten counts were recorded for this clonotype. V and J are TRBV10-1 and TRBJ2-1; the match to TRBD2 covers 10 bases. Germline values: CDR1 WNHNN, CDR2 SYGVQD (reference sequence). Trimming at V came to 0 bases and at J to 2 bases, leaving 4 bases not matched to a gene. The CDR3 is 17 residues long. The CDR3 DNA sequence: TGCGCCAGCAGTGAGTCGTCTAGCGGGAGTACCTACAATGAGCAGTTCTTC. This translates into CASSESSSGSTYNEQFF.

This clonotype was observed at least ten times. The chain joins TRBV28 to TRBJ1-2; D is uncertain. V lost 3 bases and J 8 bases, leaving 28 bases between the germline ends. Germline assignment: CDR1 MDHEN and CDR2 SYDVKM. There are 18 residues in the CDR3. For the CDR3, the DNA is TGTGCCAGCAGTTTTTTTATCCCGCTTAGGTTAACCGATTTCGGCTACACCTTC. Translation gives CASSFFIPLRLTDFGYTF.

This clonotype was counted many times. The CDR3 reads CASSIHRGLADTYEQYF. As DNA, the CDR3 is TGTGCCAGTAGTATCCACCGAGGACTAGCGGACACCTACGAGCAGTACTTC. The rearrangement uses TRBV19 and TRBJ2-7, with 10 nucleotides matching TRBD2. With V trimmed by 3 bases and J by 2 bases, 10 bases remained unmatched. The length of the CDR3 is 17 residues. Germline assignment: CDR1 LNHDA and CDR2 SQIVND (reference sequence). The whole variable domain, filled in from reference TRBV19 and TRBJ2-7, reads DGGITQSPKYLFRKEGQNVTLSCEQNLNHDAMYWYRQDPGQGLRLIYYSQIVNDFQKGDIAEGYSVSREKKESFPLTVTSAQKNPTAFYLCASSIHRGLADTYEQYFGPGTRLTVT.

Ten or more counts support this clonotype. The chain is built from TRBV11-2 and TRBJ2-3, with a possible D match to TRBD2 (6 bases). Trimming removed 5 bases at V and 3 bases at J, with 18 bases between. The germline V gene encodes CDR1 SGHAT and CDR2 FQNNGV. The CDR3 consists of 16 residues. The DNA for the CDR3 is TGTGCCAGCAGCCCCGGGGGTGGGGTGGAAACAGATACGCAGTATTTT. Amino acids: CASSPGGGVETDTQYF.

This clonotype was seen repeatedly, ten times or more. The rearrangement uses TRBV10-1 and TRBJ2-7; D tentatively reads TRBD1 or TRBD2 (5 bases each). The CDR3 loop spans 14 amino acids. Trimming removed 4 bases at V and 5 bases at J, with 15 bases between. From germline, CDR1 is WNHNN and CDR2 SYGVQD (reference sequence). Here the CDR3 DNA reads TGCGCCAGCAGTGCGGGACCTTCCAGGGACGAGCAGTACTTC. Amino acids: CASSAGPSRDEQYF.

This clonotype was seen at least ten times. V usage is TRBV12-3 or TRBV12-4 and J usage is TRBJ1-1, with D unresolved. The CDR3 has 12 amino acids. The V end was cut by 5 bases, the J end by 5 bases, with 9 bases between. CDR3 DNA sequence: TGTGCCAGCAGTCGGAGGGCGACTGAAGCTTTCTTT. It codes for CASSRRATEAFF.

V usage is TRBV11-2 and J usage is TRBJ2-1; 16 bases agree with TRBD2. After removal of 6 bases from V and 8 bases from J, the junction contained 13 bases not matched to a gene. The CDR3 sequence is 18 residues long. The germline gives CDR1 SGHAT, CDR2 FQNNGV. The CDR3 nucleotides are TGTGCCAGCAGTCGACGCTCCGGGACTAGCGGGGGGGTCCATGAGCAGTTCTTC. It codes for CASSRRSGTSGGVHEQFF.

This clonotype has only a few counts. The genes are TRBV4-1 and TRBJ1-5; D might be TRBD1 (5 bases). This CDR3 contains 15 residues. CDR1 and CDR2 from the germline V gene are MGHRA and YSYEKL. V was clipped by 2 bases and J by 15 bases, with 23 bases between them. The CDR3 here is CASSQRIGVTHSRHF. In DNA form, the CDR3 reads TGCGCCAGCAGCCAAAGGATAGGGGTTACTCATTCACGGCATTTT.

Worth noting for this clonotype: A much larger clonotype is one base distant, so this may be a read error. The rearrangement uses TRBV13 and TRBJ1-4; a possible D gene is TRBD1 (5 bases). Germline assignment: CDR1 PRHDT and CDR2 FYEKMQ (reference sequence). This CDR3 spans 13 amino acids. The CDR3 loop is CVSSLGVHEKLFF. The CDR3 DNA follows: TGTGTCAGCAGCTTAGGGGTCCATGAAAAACTGTTTTTT.

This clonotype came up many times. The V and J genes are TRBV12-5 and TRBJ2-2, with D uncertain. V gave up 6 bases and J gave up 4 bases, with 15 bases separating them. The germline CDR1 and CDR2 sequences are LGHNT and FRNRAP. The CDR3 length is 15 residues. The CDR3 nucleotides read TGTGCTAGTGGCCCCGGCTTAGTAAGCACCGGGGAGCTGTTTTTT. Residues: CASGPGLVSTGELFF.

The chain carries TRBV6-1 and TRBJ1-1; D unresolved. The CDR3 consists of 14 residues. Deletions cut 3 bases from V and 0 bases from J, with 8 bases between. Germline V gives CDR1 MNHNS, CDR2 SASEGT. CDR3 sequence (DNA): TGTGCCAGCAGTGAGCAGCCGTTGAACACTGAAGCTTTCTTT. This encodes CASSEQPLNTEAFF.

CDR3 region: CSVDRDRASDTQYF. CDR3 bases: TGCAGCGTTGATCGGGACAGGGCTTCAGATACGCAGTATTTT. This sequence joins TRBV29-1 and TRBJ2-3, with 9 bases that match TRBD1. Germline-derived CDR1 and CDR2 are SQVTM and ANQGSEA. Trimming cost V 3 bases and J 4 bases; bases outside gene matches: 5. CDR3 length: 14 amino acids.

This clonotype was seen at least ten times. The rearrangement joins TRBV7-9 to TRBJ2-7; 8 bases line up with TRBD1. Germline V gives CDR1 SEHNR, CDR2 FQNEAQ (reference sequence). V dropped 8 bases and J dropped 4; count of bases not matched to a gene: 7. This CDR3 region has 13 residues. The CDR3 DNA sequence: TGTGCCAGCGGGGACCAGGGGGCTTACGAGCAGTACTTC. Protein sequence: CASGDQGAYEQYF. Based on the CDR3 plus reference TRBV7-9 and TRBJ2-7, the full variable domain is DTGVSQNPRHKITKRGQNVTFRCDPISEHNRLYWYRQTLGQGPEFLTYFQNEAQLEKSRLLSDRFSAERPKGSFSTLEIQRTEQGDSAMYLCASGDQGAYEQYFGPGTRLTVT.

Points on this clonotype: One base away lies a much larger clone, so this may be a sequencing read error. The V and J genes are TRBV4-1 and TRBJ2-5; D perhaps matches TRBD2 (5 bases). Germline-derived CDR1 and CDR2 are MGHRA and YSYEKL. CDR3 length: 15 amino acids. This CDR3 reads CVSSPRRGPQETQYF. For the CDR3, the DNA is TGCGTCAGCAGCCCCCGGCGCGGGCCCCAAGAGACCCAGTACTTC.